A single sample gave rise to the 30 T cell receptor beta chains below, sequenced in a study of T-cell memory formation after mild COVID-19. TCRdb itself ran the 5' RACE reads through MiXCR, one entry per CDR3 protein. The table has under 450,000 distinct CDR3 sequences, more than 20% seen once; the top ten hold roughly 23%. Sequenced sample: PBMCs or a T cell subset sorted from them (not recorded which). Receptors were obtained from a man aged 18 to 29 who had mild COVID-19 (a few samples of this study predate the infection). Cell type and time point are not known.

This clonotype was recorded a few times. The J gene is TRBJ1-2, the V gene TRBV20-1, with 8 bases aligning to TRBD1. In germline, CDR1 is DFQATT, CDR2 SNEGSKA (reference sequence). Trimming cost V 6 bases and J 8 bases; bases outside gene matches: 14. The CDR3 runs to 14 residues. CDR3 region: CSASGTGLVGGYTF. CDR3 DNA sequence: TGCAGTGCGTCCGGGACAGGTCTCGTGGGGGGCTACACCTTC.

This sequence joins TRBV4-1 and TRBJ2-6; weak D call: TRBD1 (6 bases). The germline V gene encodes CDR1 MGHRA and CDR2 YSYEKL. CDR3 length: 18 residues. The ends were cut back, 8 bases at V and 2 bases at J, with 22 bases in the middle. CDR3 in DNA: TGCGCCAGCCTAACTGGGACATTGGGCGCCACTGGGGCCAACGTCCTGACTTTC. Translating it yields CASLTGTLGATGANVLTF.

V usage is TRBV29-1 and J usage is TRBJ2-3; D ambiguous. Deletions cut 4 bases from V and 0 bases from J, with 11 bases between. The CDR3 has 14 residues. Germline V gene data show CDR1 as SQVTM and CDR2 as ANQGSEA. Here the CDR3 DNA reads TGCAGCGTTGCGACTGCTAGTAGCACAGATACGCAGTATTTT. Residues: CSVATASSTDTQYF.

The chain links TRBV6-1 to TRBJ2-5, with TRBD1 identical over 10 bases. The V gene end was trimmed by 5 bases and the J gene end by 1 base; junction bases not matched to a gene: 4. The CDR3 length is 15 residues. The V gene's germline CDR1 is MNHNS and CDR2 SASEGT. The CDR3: CASSKDRGTQETQYF. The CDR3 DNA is TGTGCCAGCAGTAAGGACAGGGGGACCCAAGAGACCCAGTACTTC.

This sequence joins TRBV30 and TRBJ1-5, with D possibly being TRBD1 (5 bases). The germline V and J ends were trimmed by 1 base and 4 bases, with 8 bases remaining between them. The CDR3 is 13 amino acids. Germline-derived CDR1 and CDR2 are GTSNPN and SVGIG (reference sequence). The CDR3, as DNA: TGTGCCTGGAGTGCGAACAGGAATCAGCCCCAGCATTTT. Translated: CAWSANRNQPQHF.

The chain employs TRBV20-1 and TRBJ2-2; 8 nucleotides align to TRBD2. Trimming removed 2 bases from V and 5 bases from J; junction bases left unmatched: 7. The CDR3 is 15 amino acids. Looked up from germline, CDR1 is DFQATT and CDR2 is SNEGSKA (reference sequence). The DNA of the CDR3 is TGCAGTGCTAGAAGTGGCGGGGGGTTGACCGGGGAGCTGTTTTTT. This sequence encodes CSARSGGGLTGELFF.

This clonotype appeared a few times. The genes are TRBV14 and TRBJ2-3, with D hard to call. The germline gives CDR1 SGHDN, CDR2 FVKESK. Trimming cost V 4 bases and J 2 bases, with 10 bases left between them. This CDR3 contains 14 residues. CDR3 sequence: CASSRAGFTDTQYF. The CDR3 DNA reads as TGTGCCAGCAGCCGAGCCGGGTTCACAGATACGCAGTATTTT.

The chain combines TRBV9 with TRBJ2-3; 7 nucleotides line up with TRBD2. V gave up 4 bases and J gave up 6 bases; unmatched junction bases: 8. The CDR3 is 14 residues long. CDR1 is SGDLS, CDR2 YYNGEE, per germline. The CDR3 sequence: CASSSQISGDTQYF. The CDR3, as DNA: TGTGCCAGCAGCTCCCAAATTAGCGGGGATACGCAGTATTTT.

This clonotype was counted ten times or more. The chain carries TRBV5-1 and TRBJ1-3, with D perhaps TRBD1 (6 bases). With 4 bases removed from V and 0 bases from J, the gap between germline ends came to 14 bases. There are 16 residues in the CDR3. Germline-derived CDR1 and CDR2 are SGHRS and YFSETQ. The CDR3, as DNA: TGCGCCAGCAGCCTCCTGACAGGAAGCTCTGGAAACACCATATATTTT. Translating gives CASSLLTGSSGNTIYF.

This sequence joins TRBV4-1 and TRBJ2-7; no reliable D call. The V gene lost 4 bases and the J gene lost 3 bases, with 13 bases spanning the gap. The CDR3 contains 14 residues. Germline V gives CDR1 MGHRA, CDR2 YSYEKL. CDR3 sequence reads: CASSPILGSYEQYV. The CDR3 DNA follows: TGCGCCAGCAGCCCAATTCTCGGCAGCTACGAGCAGTACGTC.

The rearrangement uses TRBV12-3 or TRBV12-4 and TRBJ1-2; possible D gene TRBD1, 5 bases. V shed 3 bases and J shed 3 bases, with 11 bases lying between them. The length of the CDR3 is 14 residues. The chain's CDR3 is CASSFLPRDYGYTF. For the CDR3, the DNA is TGTGCCAGCAGTTTCTTGCCCAGGGACTATGGCTACACCTTC.

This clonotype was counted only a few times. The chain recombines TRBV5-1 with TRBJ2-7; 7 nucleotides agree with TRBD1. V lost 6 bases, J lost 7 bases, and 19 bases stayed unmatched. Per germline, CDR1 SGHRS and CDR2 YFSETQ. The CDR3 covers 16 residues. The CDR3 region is CASTPGTAPPLYEQYV. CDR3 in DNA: TGCGCCAGCACCCCAGGGACAGCTCCTCCCCTCTATGAGCAGTACGTC.

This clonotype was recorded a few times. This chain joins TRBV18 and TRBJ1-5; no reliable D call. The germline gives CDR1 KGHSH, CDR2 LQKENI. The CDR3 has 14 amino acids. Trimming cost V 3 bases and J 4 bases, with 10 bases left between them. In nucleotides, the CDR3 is TGTGCCAGCTCACCGGAGACACCAAATCAGCCCCAGCATTTT. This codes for CASSPETPNQPQHF.

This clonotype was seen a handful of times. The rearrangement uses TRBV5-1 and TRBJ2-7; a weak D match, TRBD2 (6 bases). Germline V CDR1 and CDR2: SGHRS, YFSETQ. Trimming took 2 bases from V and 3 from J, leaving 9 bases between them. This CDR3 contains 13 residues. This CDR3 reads CASSFGGGYEQYV. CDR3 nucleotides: TGCGCCAGCAGCTTTGGGGGAGGCTACGAGCAGTACGTC.

The CDR3 loop reads CASSLSAETQYF. In nucleotides, the CDR3 is TGTGCCAGCAGTTTATCTGCCGAGACCCAGTACTTC. The rearrangement joins TRBV12-3 or TRBV12-4 to TRBJ2-5; D gene unclear. The CDR3 extends over 12 amino acids. Trimming left V 2 bases short and J 5 bases short, with 6 bases between.

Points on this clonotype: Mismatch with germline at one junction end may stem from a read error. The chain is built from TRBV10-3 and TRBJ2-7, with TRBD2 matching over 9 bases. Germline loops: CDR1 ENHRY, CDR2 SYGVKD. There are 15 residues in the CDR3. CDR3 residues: CAISESRFGLAQLDF. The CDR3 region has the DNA TGTGCCATCAGTGAGTCTCGGTTTGGACTAGCGCAACTAGACTTC.

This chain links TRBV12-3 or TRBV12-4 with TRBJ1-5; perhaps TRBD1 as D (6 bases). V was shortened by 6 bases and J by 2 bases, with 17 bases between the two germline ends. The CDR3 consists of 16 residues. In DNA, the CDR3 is TGTGCCAGCAGCTCAGGCCAGGGGACGGGCAATCAGCCCCAGCATTTT. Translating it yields CASSSGQGTGNQPQHF.

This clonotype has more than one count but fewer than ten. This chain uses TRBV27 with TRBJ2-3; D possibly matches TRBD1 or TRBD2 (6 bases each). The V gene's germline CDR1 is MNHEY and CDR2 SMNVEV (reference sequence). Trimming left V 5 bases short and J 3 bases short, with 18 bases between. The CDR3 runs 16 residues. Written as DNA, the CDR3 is TGTGCCAGCAGTCCGGCTTTAGGGGGGTATACAGATACGCAGTATTTT. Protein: CASSPALGGYTDTQYF.

This chain's CDR3 is CASSPQVGYHLTDTQYF. DNA of the CDR3: TGTGCCAGCTCACCACAAGTGGGGTATCACCTCACAGATACGCAGTATTTT. The chain employs TRBV18 and TRBJ2-3; unclear D gene. The length of the CDR3 is 17 residues. The V and J ends lost 1 base and 2 bases respectively, with 16 bases between them. Germline V gives CDR1 KGHSH, CDR2 LQKENI.

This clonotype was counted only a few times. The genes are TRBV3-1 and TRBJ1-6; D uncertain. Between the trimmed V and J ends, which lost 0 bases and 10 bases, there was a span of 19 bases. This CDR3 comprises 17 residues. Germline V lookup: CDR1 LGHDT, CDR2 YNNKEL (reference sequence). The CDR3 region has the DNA TGTGCCAGCAGCCAAGATGATTTCTGGGCCTGGAGATCACCCCTCCACTTT. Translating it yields CASSQDDFWAWRSPLHF.

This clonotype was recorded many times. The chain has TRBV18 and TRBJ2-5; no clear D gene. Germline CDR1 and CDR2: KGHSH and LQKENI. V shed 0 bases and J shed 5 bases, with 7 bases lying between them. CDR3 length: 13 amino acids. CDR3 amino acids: CASSPPSRETQYF. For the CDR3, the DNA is TGTGCCAGCTCACCACCTAGTCGGGAGACCCAGTACTTC.

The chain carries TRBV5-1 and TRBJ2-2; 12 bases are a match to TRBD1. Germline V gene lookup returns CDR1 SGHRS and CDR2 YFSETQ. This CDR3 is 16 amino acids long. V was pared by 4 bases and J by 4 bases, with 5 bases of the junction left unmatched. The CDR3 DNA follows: TGCGCCAGCAGCCCGCCGGGACAGGGGGCCACCGGGGAGCTGTTTTTT. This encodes CASSPPGQGATGELFF.

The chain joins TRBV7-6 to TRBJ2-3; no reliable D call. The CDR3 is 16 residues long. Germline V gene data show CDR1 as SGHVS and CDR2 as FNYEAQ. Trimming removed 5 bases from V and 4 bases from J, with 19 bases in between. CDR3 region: CASSRRIMESSDTQYF. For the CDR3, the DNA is TGTGCCAGCAGCCGGCGAATCATGGAATCCTCAGATACGCAGTATTTT. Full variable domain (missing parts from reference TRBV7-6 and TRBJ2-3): GAGVSQSPRYKVTKRGQDVALRCDPISGHVSLYWYRQALGQGPEFLTYFNYEAQQDKSGLPNDRFSAERPEGSISTLTIQRTEQRDSAMYRCASSRRIMESSDTQYFGPGTRLTVL.

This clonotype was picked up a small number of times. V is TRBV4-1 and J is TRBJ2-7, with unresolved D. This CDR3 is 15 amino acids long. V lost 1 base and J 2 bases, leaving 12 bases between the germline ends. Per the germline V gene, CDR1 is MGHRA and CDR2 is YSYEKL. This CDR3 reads CASSQVARLTYEQYF. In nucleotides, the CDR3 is TGCGCCAGCAGCCAAGTGGCGCGACTCACCTACGAGCAGTACTTC.

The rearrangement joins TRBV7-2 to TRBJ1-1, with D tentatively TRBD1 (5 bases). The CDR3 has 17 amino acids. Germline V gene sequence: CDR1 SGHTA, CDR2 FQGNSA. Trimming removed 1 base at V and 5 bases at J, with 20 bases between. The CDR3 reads CASSLVYSAPGRTEAFF. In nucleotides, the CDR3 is TGTGCCAGCAGCTTAGTTTATTCGGCCCCAGGGCGAACTGAAGCTTTCTTT.

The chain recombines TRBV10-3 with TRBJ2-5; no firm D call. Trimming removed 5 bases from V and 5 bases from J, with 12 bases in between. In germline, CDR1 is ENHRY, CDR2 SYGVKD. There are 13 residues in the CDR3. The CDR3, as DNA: TGTGCCATCAGTTTCACAGTGCGGGAGACCCAGTACTTC. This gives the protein CAISFTVRETQYF.

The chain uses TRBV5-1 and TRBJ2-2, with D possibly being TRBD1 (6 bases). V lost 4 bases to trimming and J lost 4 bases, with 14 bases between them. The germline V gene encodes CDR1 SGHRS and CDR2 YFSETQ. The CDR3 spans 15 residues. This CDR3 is CASSPRGGRTGELFF. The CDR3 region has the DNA TGCGCCAGCAGCCCCCGAGGGGGACGCACCGGGGAGCTGTTTTTT.

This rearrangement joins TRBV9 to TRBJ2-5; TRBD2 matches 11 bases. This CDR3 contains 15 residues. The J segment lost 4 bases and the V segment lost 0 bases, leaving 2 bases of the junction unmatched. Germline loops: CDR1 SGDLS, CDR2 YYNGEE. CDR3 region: CASSVEGTSGETQYF. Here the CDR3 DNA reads TGTGCCAGCAGCGTAGAGGGGACTAGCGGAGAGACCCAGTACTTC.

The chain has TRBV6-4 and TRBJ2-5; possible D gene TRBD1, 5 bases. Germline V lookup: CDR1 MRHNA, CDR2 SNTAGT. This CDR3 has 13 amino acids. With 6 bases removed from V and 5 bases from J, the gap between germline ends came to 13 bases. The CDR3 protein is CASRHRWTETQYF. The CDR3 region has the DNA TGTGCCAGCAGGCACAGGTGGACGGAGACCCAGTACTTC.

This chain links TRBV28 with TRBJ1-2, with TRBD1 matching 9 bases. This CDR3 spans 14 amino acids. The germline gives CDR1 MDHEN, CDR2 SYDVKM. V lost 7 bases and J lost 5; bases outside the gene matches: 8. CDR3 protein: CASIPPGTGYGYTF. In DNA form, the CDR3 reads TGTGCCAGCATTCCCCCCGGGACAGGGTATGGCTACACCTTC.